The clone carrying this T cell receptor (beta chain) was seen many times. This entry comes from a study of T cells in Graves' hyperthyroidism and ophthalmopathy. Amplification of TCR beta CDR3 regions was performed using RNA transcripts as template. Carried out on the TCR CDR3, a first-round RT-PCR used the HTBI primer set. From the multiplex PCR reads, TCRdb called clonotypes with MiXCR, one entry per CDR3 protein. The data hold around 480,000 distinct CDR3 sequences, with roughly 14% observed a single time. Sequencing was done on a sample of blood. The sequence came from a woman aged 18-29 years with Graves' hyperthyroidism.

The CDR3 is CASGLGRVEGEQFF. In DNA, the CDR3 is TGTGCTAGTGGTTTGGGCAGGGTGGAAGGTGAGCAGTTCTTC. This sequence joins TRBV12-5 and TRBJ2-1; perhaps TRBD1 as D (5 bases). This CDR3 region has 14 residues. Germline V gene data show CDR1 as LGHNT and CDR2 as FRNRAP. Deletions cut 1 base from V and 9 bases from J, with 13 bases between.